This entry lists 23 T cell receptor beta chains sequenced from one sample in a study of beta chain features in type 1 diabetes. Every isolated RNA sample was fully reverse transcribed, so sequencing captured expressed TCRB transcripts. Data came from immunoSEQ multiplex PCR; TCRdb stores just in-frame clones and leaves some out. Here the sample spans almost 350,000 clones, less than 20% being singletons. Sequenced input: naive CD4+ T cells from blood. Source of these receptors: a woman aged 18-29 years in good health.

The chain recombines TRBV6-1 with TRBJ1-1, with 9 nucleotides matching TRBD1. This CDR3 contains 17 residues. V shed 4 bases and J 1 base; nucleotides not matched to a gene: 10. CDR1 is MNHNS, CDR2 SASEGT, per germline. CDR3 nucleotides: TGTGCCAGCAGTGCCGGGACAGGGAACAACTGGAACACTGAAGCTTTCTTT. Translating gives CASSAGTGNNWNTEAFF.

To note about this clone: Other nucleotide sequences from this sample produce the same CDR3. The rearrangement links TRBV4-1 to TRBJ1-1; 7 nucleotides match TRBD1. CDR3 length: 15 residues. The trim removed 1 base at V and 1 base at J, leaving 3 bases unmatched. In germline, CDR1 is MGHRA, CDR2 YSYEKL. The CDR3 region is CASSQGQGGNTEAFF. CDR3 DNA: TGCGCCAGCAGCCAAGGGCAGGGGGGGAACACTGAAGCTTTCTTT.

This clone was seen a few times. The CDR3 reads CASSLGPSEKLFF. The CDR3, as DNA: TGTGCCAGCAGCTTAGGCCCGAGTGAAAAACTGTTTTTT. The chain combines TRBV7-9 with TRBJ1-4, with D unresolved. The CDR3 sequence is 13 residues long. Trimming stripped 1 base from V and 7 bases from J, with 7 bases between. Germline V lookup: CDR1 SEHNR, CDR2 FQNEAQ (reference sequence).

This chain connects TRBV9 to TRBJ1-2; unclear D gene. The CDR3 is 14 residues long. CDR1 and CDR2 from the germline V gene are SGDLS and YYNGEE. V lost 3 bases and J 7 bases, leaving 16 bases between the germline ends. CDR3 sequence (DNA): TGTGCCAGCAGCGGTCGGACGGAGGTGTCTGGCTACACCTTC. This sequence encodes CASSGRTEVSGYTF.

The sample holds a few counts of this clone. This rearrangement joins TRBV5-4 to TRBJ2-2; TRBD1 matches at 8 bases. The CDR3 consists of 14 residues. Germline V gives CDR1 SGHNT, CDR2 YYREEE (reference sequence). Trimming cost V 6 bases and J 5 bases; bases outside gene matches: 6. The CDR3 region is CASNLQGATGELFF. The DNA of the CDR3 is TGTGCCAGCAACCTTCAGGGGGCAACCGGGGAGCTGTTTTTT. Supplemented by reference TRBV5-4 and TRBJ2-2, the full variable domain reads ETGVTQSPTHLIKTRGQQVTLRCSSQSGHNTVSWYQQALGQGPQFIFQYYREEENGRGNFPPRFSGLQFPNYSSELNVNALELDDSALYLCASNLQGATGELFFGEGSRLTVL.

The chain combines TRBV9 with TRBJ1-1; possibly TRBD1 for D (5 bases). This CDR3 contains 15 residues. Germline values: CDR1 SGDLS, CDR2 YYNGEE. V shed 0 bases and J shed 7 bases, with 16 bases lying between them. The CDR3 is CASSVGAGPANEAFF. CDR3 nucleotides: TGTGCCAGCAGCGTAGGGGCAGGGCCGGCAAATGAAGCTTTCTTT.

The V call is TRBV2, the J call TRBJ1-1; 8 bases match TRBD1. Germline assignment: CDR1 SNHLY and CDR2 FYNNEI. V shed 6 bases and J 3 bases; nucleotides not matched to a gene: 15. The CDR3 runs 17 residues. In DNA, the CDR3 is TGTGCCAGCAGACCAGGGACAGGTAGCGCGTTCGACACTGAAGCTTTCTTT. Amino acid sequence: CASRPGTGSAFDTEAFF.

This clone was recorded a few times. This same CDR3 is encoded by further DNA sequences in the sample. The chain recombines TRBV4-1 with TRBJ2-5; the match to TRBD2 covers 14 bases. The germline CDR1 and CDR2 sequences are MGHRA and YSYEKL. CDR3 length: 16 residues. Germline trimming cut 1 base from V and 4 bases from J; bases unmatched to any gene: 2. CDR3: CASSQGGLAGGETQYF. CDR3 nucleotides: TGCGCCAGCAGCCAAGGAGGACTAGCGGGGGGAGAGACCCAGTACTTC.

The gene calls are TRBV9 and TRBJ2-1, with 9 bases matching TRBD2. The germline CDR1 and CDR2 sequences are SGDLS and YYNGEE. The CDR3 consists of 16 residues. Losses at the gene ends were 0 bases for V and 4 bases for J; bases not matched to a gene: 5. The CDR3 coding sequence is TGTGCCAGCAGCGTAGGGGCTAGCGGGGCATACAATGAGCAGTTCTTC. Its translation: CASSVGASGAYNEQFF. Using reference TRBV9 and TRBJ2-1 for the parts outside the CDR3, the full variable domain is DSGVTQTPKHLITATGQRVTLRCSPRSGDLSVYWYQQSLDQGLQFLIQYYNGEERAKGNILERFSAQQFPDLHSELNLSSLELGDSALYFCASSVGASGAYNEQFFGPGTRLTVL.

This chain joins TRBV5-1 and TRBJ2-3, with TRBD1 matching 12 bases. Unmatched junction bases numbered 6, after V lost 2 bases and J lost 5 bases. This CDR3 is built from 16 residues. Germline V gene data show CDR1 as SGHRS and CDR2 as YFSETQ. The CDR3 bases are TGCGCCAGCAGCTTCGGGACAGGGGGCGGCAAAGATACGCAGTATTTT. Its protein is CASSFGTGGGKDTQYF.

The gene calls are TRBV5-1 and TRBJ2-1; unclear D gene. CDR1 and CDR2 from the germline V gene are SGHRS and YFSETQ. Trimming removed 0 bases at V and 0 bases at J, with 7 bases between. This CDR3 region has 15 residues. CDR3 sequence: CASSLVTSSYNEQFF. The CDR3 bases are TGCGCCAGCAGCTTGGTAACCAGCTCCTACAATGAGCAGTTCTTC.

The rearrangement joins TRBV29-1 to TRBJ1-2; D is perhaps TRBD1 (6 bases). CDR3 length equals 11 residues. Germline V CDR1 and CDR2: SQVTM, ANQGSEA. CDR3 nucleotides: TGCAGTGCAGAAGAGGGGGAGGGCTACACCTTC. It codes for CSAEEGEGYTF.

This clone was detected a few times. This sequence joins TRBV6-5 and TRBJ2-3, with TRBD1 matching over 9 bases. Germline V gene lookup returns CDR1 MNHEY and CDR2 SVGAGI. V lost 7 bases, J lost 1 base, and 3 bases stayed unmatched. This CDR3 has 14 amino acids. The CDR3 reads CASTRTGGTDTQYF. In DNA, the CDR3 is TGTGCCAGCACCAGGACAGGGGGCACAGATACGCAGTATTTT.

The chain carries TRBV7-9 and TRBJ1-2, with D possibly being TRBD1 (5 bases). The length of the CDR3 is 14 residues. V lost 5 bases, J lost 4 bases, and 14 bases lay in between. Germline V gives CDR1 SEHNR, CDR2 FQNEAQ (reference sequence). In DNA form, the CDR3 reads TGTGCCAGCAGCACCTCCGGGACTCCCTATGGCTACACCTTC. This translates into CASSTSGTPYGYTF.

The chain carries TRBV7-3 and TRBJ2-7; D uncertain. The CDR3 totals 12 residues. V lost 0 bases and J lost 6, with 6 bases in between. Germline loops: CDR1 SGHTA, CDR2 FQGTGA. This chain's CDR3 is CASSLTLGEQYF. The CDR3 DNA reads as TGTGCCAGCAGCTTAACCCTCGGCGAGCAGTACTTC.

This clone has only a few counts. CDR3 sequence: CASSGPEGNYGYTF. CDR3 bases: TGCGCCAGCAGCGGGCCGGAGGGTAACTATGGCTACACCTTC. The V and J genes are TRBV5-1 and TRBJ1-2, with unresolved D. The germline V gene has CDR1 SGHRS and CDR2 YFSETQ. This CDR3 has 14 residues. Trimming took 4 bases from V and 1 from J, leaving 11 bases between them.

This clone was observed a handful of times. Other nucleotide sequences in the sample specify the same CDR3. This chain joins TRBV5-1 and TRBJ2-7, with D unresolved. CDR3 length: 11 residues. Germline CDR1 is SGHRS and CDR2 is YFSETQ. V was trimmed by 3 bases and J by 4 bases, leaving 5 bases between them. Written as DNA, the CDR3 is TGCGCCAGCAGCTCCACTTACGAGCAGTACTTC. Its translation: CASSSTYEQYF.

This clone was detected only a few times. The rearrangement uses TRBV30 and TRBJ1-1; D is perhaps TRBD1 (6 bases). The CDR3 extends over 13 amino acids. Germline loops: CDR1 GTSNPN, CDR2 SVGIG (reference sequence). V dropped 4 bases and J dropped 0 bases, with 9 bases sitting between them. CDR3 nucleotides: TGTGCCTGGACCGGGGACATGAACACTGAAGCTTTCTTT. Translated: CAWTGDMNTEAFF.

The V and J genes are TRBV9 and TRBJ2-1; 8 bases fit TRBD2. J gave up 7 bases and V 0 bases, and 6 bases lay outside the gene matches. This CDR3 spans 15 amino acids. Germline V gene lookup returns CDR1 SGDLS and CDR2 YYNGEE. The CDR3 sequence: CASSVVPGGWNEQFF. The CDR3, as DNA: TGTGCCAGCAGCGTAGTCCCGGGAGGGTGGAATGAGCAGTTCTTC.

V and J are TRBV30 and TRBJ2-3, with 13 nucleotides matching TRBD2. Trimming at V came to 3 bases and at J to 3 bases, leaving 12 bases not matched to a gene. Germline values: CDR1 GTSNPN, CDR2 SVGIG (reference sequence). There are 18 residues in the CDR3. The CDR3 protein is CAWSRTSGGPMGTDTQYF. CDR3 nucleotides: TGTGCCTGGAGCCGGACTAGCGGGGGCCCTATGGGGACAGATACGCAGTATTTT.

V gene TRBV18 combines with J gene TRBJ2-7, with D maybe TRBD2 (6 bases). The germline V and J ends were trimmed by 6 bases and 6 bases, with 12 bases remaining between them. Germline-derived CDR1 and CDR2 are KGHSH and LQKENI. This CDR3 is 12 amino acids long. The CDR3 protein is CASSLGSGEQYF. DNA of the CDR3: TGTGCCAGCTCCCTCGGGAGCGGCGAGCAGTACTTC. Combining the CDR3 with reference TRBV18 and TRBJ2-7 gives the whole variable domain NAGVMQNPRHLVRRRGQEARLRCSPMKGHSHVYWYRQLPEEGLKFMVYLQKENIIDESGMPKERFSAEFPKEGPSILRIQQVVRGDSAAYFCASSLGSGEQYFGPGTRLTVT.

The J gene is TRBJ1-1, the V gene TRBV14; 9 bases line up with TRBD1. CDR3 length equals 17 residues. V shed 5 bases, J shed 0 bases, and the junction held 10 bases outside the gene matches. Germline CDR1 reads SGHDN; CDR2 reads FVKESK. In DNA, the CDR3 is TGTGCCAGCAGCAAACCGGGACAGGGTTACATGAACACTGAAGCTTTCTTT. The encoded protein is CASSKPGQGYMNTEAFF.

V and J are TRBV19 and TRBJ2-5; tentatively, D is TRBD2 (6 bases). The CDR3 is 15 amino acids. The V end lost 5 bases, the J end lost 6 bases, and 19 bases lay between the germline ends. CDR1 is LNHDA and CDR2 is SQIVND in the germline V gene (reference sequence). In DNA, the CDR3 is TGTGCCAGTAGTCTTTTAGGAGGGCGGGGAAAGACCCAGTACTTC. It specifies CASSLLGGRGKTQYF. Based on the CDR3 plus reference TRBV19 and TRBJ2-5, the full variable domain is DGGITQSPKYLFRKEGQNVTLSCEQNLNHDAMYWYRQDPGQGLRLIYYSQIVNDFQKGDIAEGYSVSREKKESFPLTVTSAQKNPTAFYLCASSLLGGRGKTQYFGPGTRLLVL.